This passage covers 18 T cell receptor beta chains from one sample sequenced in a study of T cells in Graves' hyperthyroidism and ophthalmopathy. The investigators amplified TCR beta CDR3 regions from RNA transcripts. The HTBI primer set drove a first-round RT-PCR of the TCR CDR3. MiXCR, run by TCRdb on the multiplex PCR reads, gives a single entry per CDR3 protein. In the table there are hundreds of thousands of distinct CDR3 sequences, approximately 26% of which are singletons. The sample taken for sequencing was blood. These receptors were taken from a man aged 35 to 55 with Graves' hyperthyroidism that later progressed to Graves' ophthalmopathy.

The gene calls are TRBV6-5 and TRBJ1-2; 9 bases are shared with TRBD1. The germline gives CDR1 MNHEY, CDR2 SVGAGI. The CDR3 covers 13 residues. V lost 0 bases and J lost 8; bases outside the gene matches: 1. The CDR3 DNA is TGTGCCAGCAGTTACTCGGACAGGGGAGGCTACACCTTC. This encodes CASSYSDRGGYTF.

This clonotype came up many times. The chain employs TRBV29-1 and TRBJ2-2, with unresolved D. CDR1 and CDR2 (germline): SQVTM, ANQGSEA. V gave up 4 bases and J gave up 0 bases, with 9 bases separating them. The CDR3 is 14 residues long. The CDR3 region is CSVGGHANTGELFF. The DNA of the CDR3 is TGCAGCGTTGGGGGTCACGCGAACACCGGGGAGCTGTTTTTT.

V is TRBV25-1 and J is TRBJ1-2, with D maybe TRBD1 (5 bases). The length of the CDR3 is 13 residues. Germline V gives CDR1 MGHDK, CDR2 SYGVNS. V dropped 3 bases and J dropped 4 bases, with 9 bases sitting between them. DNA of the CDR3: TGTGCCAGCAGTGACGACAGCGCCTATGGCTACACCTTC. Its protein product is CASSDDSAYGYTF.

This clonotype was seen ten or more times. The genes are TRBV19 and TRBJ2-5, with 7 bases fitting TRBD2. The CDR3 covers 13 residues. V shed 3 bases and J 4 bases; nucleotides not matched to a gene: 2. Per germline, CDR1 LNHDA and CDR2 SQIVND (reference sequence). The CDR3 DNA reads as TGTGCCAGTAGTATGTGGGAGGGAGAGACCCAGTACTTC. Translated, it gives CASSMWEGETQYF.

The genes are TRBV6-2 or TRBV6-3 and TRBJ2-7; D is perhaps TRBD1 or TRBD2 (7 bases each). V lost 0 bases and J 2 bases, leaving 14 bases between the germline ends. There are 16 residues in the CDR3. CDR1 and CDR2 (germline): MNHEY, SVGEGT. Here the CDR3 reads CASSYSSGTAAYEQYF. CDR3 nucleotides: TGTGCCAGCAGTTACTCGAGCGGGACAGCTGCCTACGAGCAGTACTTC.

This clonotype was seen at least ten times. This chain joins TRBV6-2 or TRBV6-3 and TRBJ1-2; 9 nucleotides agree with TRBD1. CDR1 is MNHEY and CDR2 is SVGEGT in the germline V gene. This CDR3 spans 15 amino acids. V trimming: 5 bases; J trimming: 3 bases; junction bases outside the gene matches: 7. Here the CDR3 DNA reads TGTGCCAGCAGTGTACTCGGGACAGGGTACTATGGCTACACCTTC. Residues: CASSVLGTGYYGYTF.

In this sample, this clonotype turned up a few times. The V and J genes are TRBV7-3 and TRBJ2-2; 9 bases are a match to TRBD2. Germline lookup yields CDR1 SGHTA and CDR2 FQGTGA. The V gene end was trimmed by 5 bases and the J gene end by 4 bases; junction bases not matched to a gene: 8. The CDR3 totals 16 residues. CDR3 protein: CASSPSFSGSTGELFF. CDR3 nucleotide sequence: TGTGCCAGCAGCCCATCATTTAGCGGGAGCACCGGGGAGCTGTTTTTT. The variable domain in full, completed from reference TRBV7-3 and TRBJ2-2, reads GAGVSQTPSNKVTEKGKYVELRCDPISGHTALYWYRQSLGQGPEFLIYFQGTGAADDSGLPNDRFFAVRPEGSVSTLKIQRTERGDSAVYLCASSPSFSGSTGELFFGEGSRLTVL.

The CDR3: CSARALPARGPINYGYTF. The CDR3 DNA sequence: TGCAGTGCTAGAGCCCTCCCCGCCCGGGGCCCCATTAACTATGGCTACACCTTC. The chain links TRBV20-1 to TRBJ1-2; D perhaps matches TRBD1 (5 bases). This CDR3 region has 18 residues. Germline V gene data show CDR1 as DFQATT and CDR2 as SNEGSKA (reference sequence). V gave up 1 base and J gave up 1 base, with 22 bases separating them.

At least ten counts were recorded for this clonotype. The CDR3 loop is CATTGRNTGELFF. In DNA form, the CDR3 reads TGTGCCACGACAGGGAGGAACACCGGGGAGCTGTTTTTT. V is TRBV15 and J is TRBJ2-2, with 7 bases aligning to TRBD1. Germline V gene lookup returns CDR1 LNHNV and CDR2 YYDKDF (reference sequence). The CDR3 is 13 residues long. V was pared by 9 bases and J by 1 base, with 2 bases of the junction left unmatched.

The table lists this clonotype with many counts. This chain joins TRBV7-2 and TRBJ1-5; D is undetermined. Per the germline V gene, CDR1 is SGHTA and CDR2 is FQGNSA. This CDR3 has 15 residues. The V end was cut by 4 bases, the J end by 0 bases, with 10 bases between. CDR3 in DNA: TGTGCCAGCAGCTCCCGGTCCCTTAGCAATCAGCCCCAGCATTTT. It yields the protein CASSSRSLSNQPQHF.

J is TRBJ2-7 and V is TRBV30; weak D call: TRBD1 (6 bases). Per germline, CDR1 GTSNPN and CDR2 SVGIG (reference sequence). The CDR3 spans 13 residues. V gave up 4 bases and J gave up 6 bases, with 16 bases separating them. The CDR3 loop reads CAWKYREGGEQYF. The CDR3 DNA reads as TGTGCCTGGAAATACAGGGAAGGGGGCGAGCAGTACTTC.

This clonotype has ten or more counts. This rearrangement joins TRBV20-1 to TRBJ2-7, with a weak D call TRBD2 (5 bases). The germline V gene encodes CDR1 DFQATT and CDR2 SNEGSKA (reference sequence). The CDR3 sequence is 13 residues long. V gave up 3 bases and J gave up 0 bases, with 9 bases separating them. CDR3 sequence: CSASRADSYEQYF. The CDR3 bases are TGCAGTGCTAGTAGAGCGGACTCCTACGAGCAGTACTTC.

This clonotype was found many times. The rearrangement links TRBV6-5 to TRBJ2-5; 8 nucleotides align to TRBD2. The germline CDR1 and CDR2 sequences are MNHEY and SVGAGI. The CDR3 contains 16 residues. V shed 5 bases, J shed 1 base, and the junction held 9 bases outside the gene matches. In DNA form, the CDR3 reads TGTGCCAGCAGTCTCGGGGGGGGGAGGGGCCAAGAGACCCAGTACTTC. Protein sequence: CASSLGGGRGQETQYF.

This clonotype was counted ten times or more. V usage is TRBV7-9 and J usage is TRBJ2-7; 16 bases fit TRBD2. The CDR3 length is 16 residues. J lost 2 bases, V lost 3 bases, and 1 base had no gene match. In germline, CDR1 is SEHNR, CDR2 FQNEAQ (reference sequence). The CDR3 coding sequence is TGTGCCAGCAGCTTCGGGACTAGCGGGAGGGCCTACGAGCAGTACTTC. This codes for CASSFGTSGRAYEQYF.

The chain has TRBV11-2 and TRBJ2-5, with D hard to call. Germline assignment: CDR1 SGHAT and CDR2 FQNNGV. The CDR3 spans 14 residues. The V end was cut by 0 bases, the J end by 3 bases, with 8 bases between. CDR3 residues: CASSLEAAEETQYF. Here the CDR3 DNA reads TGTGCCAGCAGCTTAGAGGCAGCAGAAGAGACCCAGTACTTC.

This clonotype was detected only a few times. CDR3 sequence: CACGGVSSGANVLTF. For the CDR3, the DNA is TGTGCCTGCGGAGGGGTCTCCTCTGGGGCCAACGTCCTGACTTTC. The chain has TRBV30 and TRBJ2-6, with D perhaps TRBD2 (6 bases). The germline CDR1 and CDR2 sequences are GTSNPN and SVGIG (reference sequence). V lost 6 bases to trimming and J lost 0 bases, with 12 bases between them. The CDR3 length is 15 residues. Combining the CDR3 with reference TRBV30 and TRBJ2-6 gives the whole variable domain SQTIHQWPATLVQPVGSPLSLECTVEGTSNPNLYWYRQAAGRGLQLLFYSVGIGQISSEVPQNLSASRPQDRQFILSSKKLLLSDSGFYLCACGGVSSGANVLTFGAGSRLTVL.

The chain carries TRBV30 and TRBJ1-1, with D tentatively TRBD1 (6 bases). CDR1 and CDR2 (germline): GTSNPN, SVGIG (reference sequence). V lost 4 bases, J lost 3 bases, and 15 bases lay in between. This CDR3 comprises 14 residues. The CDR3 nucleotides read TGTGCCTGGACCATTCCGGGACACCACACTGAAGCTTTCTTT. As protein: CAWTIPGHHTEAFF.

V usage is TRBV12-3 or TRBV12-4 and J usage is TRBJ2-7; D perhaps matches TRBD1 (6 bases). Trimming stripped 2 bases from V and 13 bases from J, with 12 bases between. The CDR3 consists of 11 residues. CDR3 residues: CASSLRQELYF. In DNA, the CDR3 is TGTGCCAGCAGTTTAAGACAGGAGCTTTACTTC.